Listed below are T cell receptor beta chains from one sample, sequenced in a study of beta chain features in type 1 diabetes. Only in-frame clones appear in the TCRdb table, and some are missing; sequencing was by immunoSEQ multiplex PCR. The repertoire has about 200,000 clones, 11% of them found once; the top ten carry 1% to 1.5%. Sequencing was carried out using central memory CD4+ T cells from blood. The receptors shown here come from a young man in good health. Each CDR3 is given without its conserved first and last residue. Clone size is shown for a subset of rows, as once, few, many or a class of expanded clone.

many	TRBV7-2	TRBJ1-2	ASSRGEAGYGYT
few	TRBV28	TRBJ2-5	ASSSWGLAEQETQY
-	TRBV27	TRBJ1-1	ASMHTEAF
-	TRBV18	TRBJ1-1	ASSEGGNTEAF
few	TRBV6-6	TRBJ1-1	ASSRQGGNTEAF
few	TRBV5-1	TRBJ2-1	ASSSYWGSYNEQF
-	TRBV15	TRBJ2-5	ATSRDPTGPRTQY
many	TRBV15	TRBJ2-3	ATSRDQGAGTDTQY
-	TRBV7-2	TRBJ2-7	ASSETDLLTYEQY
few	TRBV6-5	TRBJ1-1	ASRRTGANTEAF
-	TRBV7-8	TRBJ2-5	ASSSSRTIQETQY
few	TRBV6-1	TRBJ2-7	ASNLGGGEQY
few	TRBV7-3	TRBJ2-7	ASSLVVTLGTGFYEQY
-	TRBV4-3	TRBJ2-5	ASSHRERQETQY
few	TRBV5-1	TRBJ2-6	ASSSTYPGANVLT
-	TRBV11-2	TRBJ2-3	ASSPLRGVDTQY
few	TRBV7-2	TRBJ2-7	ASSPTYYEQY
few	TRBV7-2	TRBJ2-2	ASSLVSAGESAGELF
few	TRBV30	TRBJ1-6	AWSVSPSDSPLH
-	TRBV10-3	TRBJ2-2	AIRQDRNTGELF
few	TRBV7-2	TRBJ2-3	ASSFGSGRPDTQY
-	TRBV4-2	TRBJ2-7	ASSALGDPSYEQY
-	TRBV7-2	TRBJ1-5	ASTVDGNSNQPQH